This TCR beta chain was identified during a study of shared clonotypes between healthy human individuals. CD8 cells regarded as naive lacked CD45RO, were positively chosen for CCR7, and omitted terminally differentiated effector memory CD45RA+ cells. The donor cohort consisted entirely of Caucasian adults residing in Nashville, Tennessee. Study-level findings and limits: At large depth, rarefaction still showed sorted-subset sequencing to be incomplete. Blood was the sole source, and tissue repertoires probably differ.

Measured with immunoSEQ multiplex PCR; TCRdb has only the in-frame clones, and not every one. The repertoire holds around 2,000,000 clones, with 85% to 95% as singletons. This clone was seen a handful of times. No antigen is known for it. Within the sample, other DNA sequences also encode this same CDR3. The V end lost 3 bases, the J end lost 5 bases, and 4 bases lay between the germline ends. This CDR3 contains 11 residues. The germline V gene has CDR1 MDHEN and CDR2 SYDVKM. The sample consisted of naive CD8+ T cells from PBMCs. The J gene is TRBJ1-1, the V gene TRBV28, with D unresolved. The sequence was obtained from a man between 18 and 29 years old in good health. Some clones in this sample may be carry-over from other donors' samples. CDR3 sequence: CASSFSTEAFF. The CDR3 DNA reads TGTGCCAGCAGTTTCAGTACTGAAGCTTTCTTT.